The clone carrying this T cell receptor (beta chain) occurred many times. V lost 1 base, J lost 6 bases, and 6 bases stayed unmatched. The CDR3 sequence is 16 residues long. CDR1 DFQATT and CDR2 SNEGSKA come from the germline V gene (reference sequence). TCRdb ran MiXCR on the RT-PCR reads and lists one entry per CDR3 protein. The table shows almost 700,000 distinct CDR3 sequences, with 13% to 15% occurring only once. This chain connects TRBV20-1 to TRBJ2-1, with TRBD2 matching 13 bases. The TCR sequence derives from a female donor in good health, serving as a healthy control. The sample was memory CD4+ T cells from blood. Written as DNA, the CDR3 is TGCAGTGCTAGAGGTCTGGGGACTAGCGGGGTCAATGAGCAGTTCTTC. This codes for CSARGLGTSGVNEQFF.